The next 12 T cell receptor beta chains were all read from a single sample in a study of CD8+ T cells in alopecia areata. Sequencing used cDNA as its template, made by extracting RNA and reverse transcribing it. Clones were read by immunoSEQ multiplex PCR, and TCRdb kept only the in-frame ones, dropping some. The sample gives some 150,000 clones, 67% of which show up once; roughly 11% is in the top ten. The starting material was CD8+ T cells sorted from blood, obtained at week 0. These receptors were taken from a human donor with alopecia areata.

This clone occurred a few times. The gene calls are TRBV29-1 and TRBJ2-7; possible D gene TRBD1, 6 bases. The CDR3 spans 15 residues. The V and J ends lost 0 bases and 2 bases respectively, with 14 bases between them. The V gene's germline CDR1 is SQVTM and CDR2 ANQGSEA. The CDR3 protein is CSVEDQRQAPYEQYF. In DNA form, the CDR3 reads TGCAGCGTTGAAGATCAGAGACAGGCTCCCTACGAGCAGTACTTC.

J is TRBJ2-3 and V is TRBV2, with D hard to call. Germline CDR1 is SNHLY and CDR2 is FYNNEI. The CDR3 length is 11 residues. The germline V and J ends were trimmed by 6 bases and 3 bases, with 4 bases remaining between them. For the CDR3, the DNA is TGTGCCAGCAGACGAACAGATACGCAGTATTTT. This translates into CASRRTDTQYF.

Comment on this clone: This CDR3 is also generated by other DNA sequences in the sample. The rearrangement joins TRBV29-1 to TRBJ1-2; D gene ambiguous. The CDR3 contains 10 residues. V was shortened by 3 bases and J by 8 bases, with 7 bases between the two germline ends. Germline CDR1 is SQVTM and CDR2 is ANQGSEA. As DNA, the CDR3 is TGCAGCGTTGAGTCGGGCGGCTACACCTTC. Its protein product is CSVESGGYTF. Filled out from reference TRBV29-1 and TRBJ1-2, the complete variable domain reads SAVISQKPSRDICQRGTSLTIQCQVDSQVTMMFWYRQQPGQSLTLIATANQGSEATYESGFVIDKFPISRPNLTFSTLTVSNMSPEDSSIYLCSVESGGYTFGSGTRLTVV.

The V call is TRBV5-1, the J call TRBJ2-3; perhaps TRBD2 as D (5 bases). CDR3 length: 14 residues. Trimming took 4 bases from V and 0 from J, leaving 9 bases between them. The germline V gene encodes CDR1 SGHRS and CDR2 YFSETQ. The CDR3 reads CASSHGLSTDTQYF. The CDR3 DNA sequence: TGCGCCAGCAGCCATGGACTGAGCACAGATACGCAGTATTTT.

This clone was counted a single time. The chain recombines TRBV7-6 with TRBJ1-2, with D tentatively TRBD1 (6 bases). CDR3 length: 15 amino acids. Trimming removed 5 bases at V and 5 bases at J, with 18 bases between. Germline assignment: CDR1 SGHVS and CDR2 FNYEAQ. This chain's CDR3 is CASSPQGWTSYGYTF. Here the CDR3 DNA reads TGTGCCAGCAGCCCCCAGGGGTGGACCAGTTATGGCTACACCTTC.

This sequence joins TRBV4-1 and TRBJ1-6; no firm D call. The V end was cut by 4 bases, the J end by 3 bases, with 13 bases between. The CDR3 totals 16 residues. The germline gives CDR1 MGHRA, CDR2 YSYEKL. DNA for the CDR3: TGCGCCAGCAGCCGAGATTTGGGCAGCTATAATTCACCCCTCCACTTT. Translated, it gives CASSRDLGSYNSPLHF.

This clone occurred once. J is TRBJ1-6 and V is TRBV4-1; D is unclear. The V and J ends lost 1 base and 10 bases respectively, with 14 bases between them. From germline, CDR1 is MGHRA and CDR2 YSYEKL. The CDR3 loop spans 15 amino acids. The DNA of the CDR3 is TGCGCCAGCAGCCAAGTTGTCAATCCCCGCTCACCCCTCCACTTT. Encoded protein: CASSQVVNPRSPLHF.

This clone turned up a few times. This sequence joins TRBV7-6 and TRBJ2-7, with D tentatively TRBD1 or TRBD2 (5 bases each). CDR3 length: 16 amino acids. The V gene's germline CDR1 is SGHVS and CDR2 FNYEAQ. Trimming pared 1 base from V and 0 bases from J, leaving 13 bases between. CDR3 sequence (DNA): TGTGCCAGCAGCTTAGGTGGGACCTCTAGCTCCTACGAGCAGTACTTC. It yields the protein CASSLGGTSSSYEQYF. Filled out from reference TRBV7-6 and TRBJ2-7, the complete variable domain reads GAGVSQSPRYKVTKRGQDVALRCDPISGHVSLYWYRQALGQGPEFLTYFNYEAQQDKSGLPNDRFSAERPEGSISTLTIQRTEQRDSAMYRCASSLGGTSSSYEQYFGPGTRLTVT.

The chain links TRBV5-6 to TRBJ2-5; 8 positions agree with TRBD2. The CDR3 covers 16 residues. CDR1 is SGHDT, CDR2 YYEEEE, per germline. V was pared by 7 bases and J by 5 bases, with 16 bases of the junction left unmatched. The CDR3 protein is CASREGEGRRWETQYF. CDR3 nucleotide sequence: TGTGCCAGCCGGGAGGGAGAAGGAAGGAGGTGGGAGACCCAGTACTTC.

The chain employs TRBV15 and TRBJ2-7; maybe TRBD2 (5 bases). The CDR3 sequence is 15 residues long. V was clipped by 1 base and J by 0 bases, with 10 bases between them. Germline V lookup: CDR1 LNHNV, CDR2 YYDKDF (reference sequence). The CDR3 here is CATSRVTGSSYEQYF. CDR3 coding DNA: TGTGCCACCAGCAGAGTAACGGGGAGCTCCTACGAGCAGTACTTC.

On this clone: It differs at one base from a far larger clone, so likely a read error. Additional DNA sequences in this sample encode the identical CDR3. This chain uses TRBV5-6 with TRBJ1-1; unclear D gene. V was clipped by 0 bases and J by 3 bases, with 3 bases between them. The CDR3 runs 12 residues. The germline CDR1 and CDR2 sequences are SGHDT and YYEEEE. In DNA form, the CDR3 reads TGTGCCAGCAGCTTGGGGGACACTGAAGCTTTCTTT. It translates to CASSLGDTEAFF.

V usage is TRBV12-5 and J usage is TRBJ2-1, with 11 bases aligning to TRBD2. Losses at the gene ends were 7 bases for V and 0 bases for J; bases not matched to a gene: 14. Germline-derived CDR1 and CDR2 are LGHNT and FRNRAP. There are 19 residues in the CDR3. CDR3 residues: CASALEGSGGAISYNEQFF. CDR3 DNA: TGTGCTAGTGCGCTGGAGGGTAGCGGGGGGGCTATCTCCTACAATGAGCAGTTCTTC.